Listed below are T cell receptor beta chains from one sample, sequenced in a study of technical replicates of blood from several donors. TCRdb keeps only in-frame clones here, not all; method: immunoSEQ multiplex PCR. The profile covers around 83,000 clones, with 90% to 95% appearing a single time and 0.25% taken by the ten largest. Sequenced sample: T cells isolated from PBMCs. The receptors were gathered from a human donor in good health. Each CDR3 is given with its conserved first and last residue. D genes are given only for firm matches. Clone sizes are given selectively: once, few, many, or a class where the clone is expanded.

D: .
length: 16
J: TRBJ1-2
size: few
V: TRBV6-5
CDR3: CASSYSIGQGAGGYTF
DNA: TGTGCCAGCAGTTACTCTATAGGTCAAGGGGCGGGAGGCTACACCTTC

D: .
length: 14
J: TRBJ1-1
size: .
V: TRBV21-1
CDR3: CASSERGSITEAFF
DNA: TGTGCCAGCAGCGAACGGGGATCGATCACTGAAGCTTTCTTT

D: TRBD1
length: 12
J: TRBJ2-7
size: .
V: TRBV6-1
CDR3: CASTDRFYEQYF
DNA: TGTGCCAGTACGGACAGGTTCTACGAGCAGTACTTC

D: .
length: 15
J: TRBJ2-7
size: once
V: TRBV11-1
CDR3: CASSLATGQTYEQYF
DNA: TGTGCCAGCAGCTTAGCGACAGGACAAACCTACGAGCAGTACTTC

D: .
length: 11
J: TRBJ1-1
size: .
V: TRBV5-6
CDR3: CASSSWGGAFF
DNA: TGTGCCAGCAGCTCATGGGGGGGGGCTTTCTTT

D: TRBD1
length: 14
J: TRBJ1-1
size: .
V: TRBV19
CDR3: CASSYTGENTEAFF
DNA: TGTGCCAGTAGCTACACAGGGGAGAACACTGAAGCTTTCTTT

D: TRBD1
length: 15
J: TRBJ1-3
size: .
V: TRBV19
CDR3: CASSIQGAQGNTIYF
DNA: TGTGCCAGTAGTATCCAGGGGGCGCAGGGAAACACCATATATTTT

D: .
length: 14
J: TRBJ1-1
size: .
V: TRBV28
CDR3: CASSLSGMNTEAFF
DNA: TGTGCCAGCAGTTTGTCAGGCATGAACACTGAAGCTTTCTTT

D: .
length: 14
J: TRBJ2-7
size: .
V: TRBV4-1
CDR3: CASSQIQGGYEQYF
DNA: TGCGCCAGCAGCCAAATCCAGGGAGGATACGAGCAGTACTTC

D: .
length: 15
J: TRBJ1-2
size: .
V: TRBV11-2
CDR3: CASSLERASFYGYTF
DNA: TGTGCCAGCAGCTTAGAGCGGGCCTCCTTTTATGGCTACACCTTC

D: .
length: 14
J: TRBJ2-1
size: .
V: TRBV5-1
CDR3: CASSLSNLSDEQFF
DNA: TGCGCCAGCAGCTTGTCTAACCTGAGTGATGAGCAGTTCTTC

D: .
length: 14
J: TRBJ2-3
size: .
V: TRBV6-5
CDR3: CASRVKGAADTQYF
DNA: TGTGCCAGCAGAGTAAAGGGAGCCGCAGATACGCAGTATTTT

D: TRBD2
length: 17
J: TRBJ2-1
size: .
V: TRBV18
CDR3: CASSPLVPGGPVNEQFF
DNA: TGTGCCAGCTCACCTTTAGTCCCGGGAGGGCCGGTCAATGAGCAGTTCTTC

D: TRBD1
length: 14
J: TRBJ2-7
size: .
V: TRBV30
CDR3: CAWEPGQGGYEQYF
DNA: TGTGCCTGGGAACCGGGACAGGGGGGCTACGAGCAGTACTTC

D: .
length: 12
J: TRBJ1-5
size: .
V: TRBV25-1
CDR3: CASNTGYQPQHF
DNA: TGTGCCAGCAATACAGGTTATCAGCCCCAGCATTTT

D: .
length: 14
J: TRBJ1-2
size: .
V: TRBV7-9
CDR3: CAIRERQDNYGYTF
DNA: TGTGCCATCCGAGAGAGACAGGATAACTATGGCTACACCTTC

D: .
length: 15
J: TRBJ1-1
size: .
V: TRBV7-8
CDR3: CASSPRGSMNTEAFF
DNA: TGTGCCAGCAGCCCGAGGGGGTCTATGAACACTGAAGCTTTCTTT

D: .
length: 16
J: TRBJ1-2
size: few
V: TRBV5-4
CDR3: CASSSVRAQGKGGYTF
DNA: TGTGCCAGCAGCTCCGTCCGTGCCCAGGGGAAGGGAGGCTACACCTTC

D: .
length: 13
J: TRBJ1-4
size: .
V: TRBV5-4
CDR3: CASSSWSNEKLFF
DNA: TGTGCCAGCAGCTCCTGGAGTAATGAAAAACTGTTTTTT

D: .
length: 15
J: TRBJ1-1
size: .
V: TRBV28
CDR3: CASSGAGTYGTEAFF
DNA: TGTGCCAGCAGTGGGGCCGGGACTTACGGCACTGAAGCTTTCTTT